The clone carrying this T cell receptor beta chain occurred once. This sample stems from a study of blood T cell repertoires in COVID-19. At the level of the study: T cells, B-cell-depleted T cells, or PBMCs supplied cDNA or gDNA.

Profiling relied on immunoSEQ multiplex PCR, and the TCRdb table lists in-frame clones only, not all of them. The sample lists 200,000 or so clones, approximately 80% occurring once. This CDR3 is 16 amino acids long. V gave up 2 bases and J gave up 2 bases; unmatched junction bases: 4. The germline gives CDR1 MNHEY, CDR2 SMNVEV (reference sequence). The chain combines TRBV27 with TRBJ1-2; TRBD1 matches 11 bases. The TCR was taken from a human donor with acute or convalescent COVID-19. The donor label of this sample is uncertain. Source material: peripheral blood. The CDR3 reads CASSLTGTGGNYGYTF. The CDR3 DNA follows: TGTGCCAGCAGTTTAACCGGGACAGGGGGGAACTATGGCTACACCTTC.